Each of the 31 T cell receptor beta chains below was sequenced from the same sample in a study of CD8 T cells in Susac syndrome. Reverse transcription of about 0.45 to 1 ug RNA was performed with random hexamers. TCRdb re-called the immunoSEQ multiplex PCR reads with MiXCR, one entry per CDR3 protein. The sample includes about 90,000 distinct CDR3 sequences, 95% to 97% of them seen just once. What was sequenced was CD8+ T cells from PBMCs. All receptors derive from a human donor with Susac syndrome.

V and J are TRBV30 and TRBJ2-5, with D perhaps matching TRBD2 (5 bases). The CDR3 covers 13 residues. Trimming took off 1 base at V and 5 bases at J, with 11 bases between the two ends. CDR1 GTSNPN and CDR2 SVGIG come from the germline V gene (reference sequence). In DNA, the CDR3 is TGTGCCTGGAGTGGAACACTAGGGGAGACCCAGTACTTC. Amino acid sequence: CAWSGTLGETQYF.

The chain has TRBV15 and TRBJ2-2; TRBD1 aligns across 12 bases. Germline loops: CDR1 LNHNV, CDR2 YYDKDF (reference sequence). V lost 1 base, J lost 8 bases, and 8 bases stayed unmatched. CDR3 length equals 17 residues. The CDR3 DNA reads as TGTGCCACCAGCAGAGGGGGGGACAGGGGGCGTGCTGGGGAGCTGTTTTTT. Translated, it gives CATSRGGDRGRAGELFF.

This clonotype came up once. This chain uses TRBV20-1 with TRBJ2-5; 14 bases are shared with TRBD2. V lost 0 bases, J lost 5 bases, and 8 bases stayed unmatched. The CDR3 has 17 residues. Looked up from germline, CDR1 is DFQATT and CDR2 is SNEGSKA (reference sequence). CDR3 in amino acids: CSARDVGTSGGWETQYF. CDR3 coding DNA: TGCAGTGCTAGAGATGTGGGGACTAGCGGGGGTTGGGAGACCCAGTACTTC.

The chain joins TRBV20-1 to TRBJ1-1; D may be TRBD1 (6 bases). Germline assignment: CDR1 DFQATT and CDR2 SNEGSKA (reference sequence). This CDR3 has 13 amino acids. V was shortened by 3 bases and J by 6 bases, with 14 bases between the two germline ends. The DNA of the CDR3 is TGCAGTGCTAGGGGGGGGCGGGGATCTGAAGCTTTCTTT. Residues: CSARGGRGSEAFF.

The chain carries TRBV19 and TRBJ2-7, with 8 bases identical to TRBD1. The CDR3 spans 15 residues. Germline loops: CDR1 LNHDA, CDR2 SQIVND (reference sequence). V lost 6 bases and J lost 5; bases outside the gene matches: 12. The CDR3 nucleotides read TGTGCCAGTAGCCCAACTTCGACAGGGGCCGACGAGCAGTACTTC. Translation: CASSPTSTGADEQYF.

The V call is TRBV30, the J call TRBJ2-7; D gene ambiguous. The CDR3 consists of 12 residues. Trimming took 2 bases from V and 5 from J, leaving 10 bases between them. Germline-derived CDR1 and CDR2 are GTSNPN and SVGIG (reference sequence). CDR3 sequence: CAWSPVQDEQYF. The CDR3 bases are TGTGCCTGGAGTCCGGTTCAAGACGAGCAGTACTTC.

The CDR3 spells CASSYSTRGQTQYF. CDR3 nucleotide sequence: TGTGCCAGCAGTTACTCTACTAGAGGGCAGACCCAGTACTTC. This chain uses TRBV6-6 with TRBJ2-5, with a possible D match to TRBD2 (5 bases). Deletions cut 0 bases from V and 6 bases from J, with 11 bases between. This CDR3 has 14 residues. Germline CDR1 and CDR2: MNHNY and SVGAGI (reference sequence).

The V call is TRBV9, the J call TRBJ2-3; D may be TRBD2 (5 bases). Deletions cut 4 bases from V and 1 base from J, with 13 bases between. Germline CDR1 SGDLS, CDR2 YYNGEE. CDR3 size: 15 residues. The DNA for the CDR3 is TGTGCCAGCAGCCTCAGCGGACTCCGCACAGATACGCAGTATTTT. Amino acids: CASSLSGLRTDTQYF.

The rearrangement uses TRBV30 and TRBJ2-7; D possibly corresponds to TRBD2 (5 bases). Looked up from germline, CDR1 is GTSNPN and CDR2 is SVGIG (reference sequence). Between the trimmed V and J ends, which lost 1 base and 4 bases, there was a span of 14 bases. There are 14 residues in the CDR3. The CDR3 region is CAWSEEVKWYEQYF. In nucleotides, the CDR3 is TGTGCCTGGAGTGAGGAGGTAAAATGGTACGAGCAGTACTTC. Complete variable domain (other parts from reference TRBV30 and TRBJ2-7): SQTIHQWPATLVQPVGSPLSLECTVEGTSNPNLYWYRQAAGRGLQLLFYSVGIGQISSEVPQNLSASRPQDRQFILSSKKLLLSDSGFYLCAWSEEVKWYEQYFGPGTRLTVT.

This chain joins TRBV7-9 and TRBJ2-1; D unresolved. This CDR3 comprises 12 residues. Germline V lookup: CDR1 SEHNR, CDR2 FQNEAQ (reference sequence). V lost 5 bases and J lost 8, with 10 bases in between. The CDR3 protein is CASSPTIHEQFF. The CDR3 DNA reads TGTGCCAGCAGCCCGACCATCCATGAGCAGTTCTTC.

The chain recombines TRBV5-6 with TRBJ1-5; TRBD1 might be the D (5 bases). Germline loops: CDR1 SGHDT, CDR2 YYEEEE. The CDR3 spans 14 residues. Trimming left V 5 bases short and J 3 bases short, with 12 bases between. CDR3 in DNA: TGTGCCAGCAGTATGGGACGGATCAATCAGCCCCAGCATTTT. As protein: CASSMGRINQPQHF.

The chain joins TRBV4-2 to TRBJ1-4, with a weak D call TRBD1 (5 bases). The CDR3 contains 15 residues. CDR1 LGHNA and CDR2 YNFKEQ come from the germline V gene. Trimming took off 1 base at V and 0 bases at J, with 6 bases between the two ends. For the CDR3, the DNA is TGTGCCAGCAGCCAAGGGGGGGCAACTAATGAAAAACTGTTTTTT. Translated: CASSQGGATNEKLFF.

V usage is TRBV29-1 and J usage is TRBJ2-1; tentatively, D is TRBD1 or TRBD2 (6 bases each). Trimming took 5 bases from V and 4 from J, leaving 18 bases between them. The germline CDR1 and CDR2 sequences are SQVTM and ANQGSEA. This CDR3 has 15 amino acids. This chain's CDR3 is CSVISRGLPYNEQFF. The CDR3 DNA follows: TGCAGCGTTATCTCTCGGGGGCTGCCGTACAATGAGCAGTTCTTC.

The V call is TRBV11-2, the J call TRBJ2-7; D unresolved. CDR1 and CDR2 (germline): SGHAT, FQNNGV. This CDR3 region has 14 residues. Trimming took off 3 bases at V and 0 bases at J, with 9 bases between the two ends. CDR3 region: CASSFGVASYEQYF. CDR3 sequence (DNA): TGTGCCAGCAGCTTTGGGGTTGCCTCCTACGAGCAGTACTTC.

The rearrangement uses TRBV4-1 and TRBJ1-1; TRBD1 is a possible D gene (6 bases). This CDR3 comprises 14 residues. In germline, CDR1 is MGHRA, CDR2 YSYEKL. V gave up 1 base and J gave up 4 bases, with 10 bases separating them. CDR3 residues: CASSQGTGSTEAFF. The CDR3 coding sequence is TGCGCCAGCAGCCAAGGAACAGGGAGCACTGAAGCTTTCTTT.

V usage is TRBV7-2 and J usage is TRBJ2-1, with D possibly being TRBD2 (6 bases). CDR3 length: 14 residues. Trimming took 0 bases from V and 9 from J, leaving 12 bases between them. CDR1 and CDR2 from the germline V gene are SGHTA and FQGNSA. CDR3 DNA: TGTGCCAGCAGCTTAGCGGGCGGGGTTCGTGAGCAGTTCTTC. This gives the protein CASSLAGGVREQFF.

This clonotype was counted only a few times. V gene TRBV6-1 combines with J gene TRBJ1-1; D may be TRBD1 (5 bases). Germline values: CDR1 MNHNS, CDR2 SASEGT. The CDR3 extends over 13 amino acids. V lost 8 bases, J lost 2 bases, and 12 bases lay in between. The CDR3 sequence is CASLGGTNTEAFF. CDR3 nucleotide sequence: TGTGCCAGCCTGGGGGGGACTAACACTGAAGCTTTCTTT.

The chain is built from TRBV29-1 and TRBJ1-2; D not certain. The CDR3 length is 9 residues. Trimming took 8 bases from V and 6 from J, leaving 7 bases between them. Germline V gives CDR1 SQVTM, CDR2 ANQGSEA. The CDR3 DNA follows: TGCAGCCCTGAGGATGGCTACACCTTC. This codes for CSPEDGYTF. The full variable domain, completed using reference TRBV29-1 and TRBJ1-2, is SAVISQKPSRDICQRGTSLTIQCQVDSQVTMMFWYRQQPGQSLTLIATANQGSEATYESGFVIDKFPISRPNLTFSTLTVSNMSPEDSSIYLCSPEDGYTFGSGTRLTVV.

This sequence joins TRBV24-1 and TRBJ2-2; 8 positions match TRBD1. From germline, CDR1 is KGHDR and CDR2 SFDVKD. This CDR3 is 15 amino acids long. Trimming removed 4 bases from V and 5 bases from J; junction bases left unmatched: 5. CDR3 region: CATSDPGQDTGELFF. CDR3 DNA sequence: TGTGCCACCAGTGACCCGGGACAGGATACCGGGGAGCTGTTTTTT.

The chain carries TRBV9 and TRBJ2-5; perhaps D is TRBD1 or TRBD2 (5 bases each). The CDR3 spans 15 residues. V was shortened by 0 bases and J by 5 bases, with 14 bases between the two germline ends. Germline V gene sequence: CDR1 SGDLS, CDR2 YYNGEE. Here the CDR3 DNA reads TGTGCCAGCAGCGTAGGGGCAGGGTGGGGGGAGACCCAGTACTTC. It translates to CASSVGAGWGETQYF.

The genes are TRBV7-2 and TRBJ2-7; 9 bases match TRBD1. Losses at the gene ends were 3 bases for V and 3 bases for J; bases not matched to a gene: 6. The CDR3 consists of 15 residues. The germline V gene encodes CDR1 SGHTA and CDR2 FQGNSA. CDR3 amino acids: CASSFHTGGGYEQYF. Here the CDR3 DNA reads TGTGCCAGCAGCTTTCATACAGGGGGCGGCTACGAGCAGTACTTC. The variable domain in full, completed from reference TRBV7-2 and TRBJ2-7, reads GAGVSQSPSNKVTEKGKDVELRCDPISGHTALYWYRQSLGQGLEFLIYFQGNSAPDKSGLPSDRFSAERTGGSVSTLTIQRTQQEDSAVYLCASSFHTGGGYEQYFGPGTRLTVT.

This sequence joins TRBV20-1 and TRBJ1-5; D uncertain. The CDR3 spans 14 residues. Germline loops: CDR1 DFQATT, CDR2 SNEGSKA (reference sequence). V was trimmed by 0 bases and J by 5 bases, leaving 11 bases between them. This CDR3 reads CSARDRLGDQPQHF. The DNA of the CDR3 is TGCAGTGCTAGAGATCGGCTTGGGGATCAGCCCCAGCATTTT.

This clonotype was recorded a few times. The rearrangement links TRBV7-6 to TRBJ2-7; 8 bases fit TRBD1. The length of the CDR3 is 15 residues. Unmatched junction bases numbered 5, after V lost 4 bases and J lost 0 bases. Germline V gene lookup returns CDR1 SGHVS and CDR2 FNYEAQ. The CDR3 here is CASSSGTGSSYEQYF. The CDR3, as DNA: TGTGCCAGCAGCTCCGGGACAGGCAGCTCCTACGAGCAGTACTTC.

This chain connects TRBV11-3 to TRBJ1-1; possibly TRBD1 for D (5 bases). Germline V gene lookup returns CDR1 SGHNT and CDR2 YENEEA. V was trimmed by 3 bases and J by 6 bases, leaving 11 bases between them. The CDR3 extends over 13 amino acids. The DNA for the CDR3 is TGTGCCAGCAGCTTGGGCCGGGGCGCTGAAGCTTTCTTT. Its translation is CASSLGRGAEAFF. Full variable domain (remainder filled in from reference TRBV11-3 and TRBJ1-1): EAGVVQSPRYKIIEKKQPVAFWCNPISGHNTLYWYLQNLGQGPELLIRYENEEAVDDSQLPKDRFSAERLKGVDSTLKIQPAELGDSAVYLCASSLGRGAEAFFGQGTRLTVV.

The chain is built from TRBV29-1 and TRBJ2-5, with a weak D call TRBD2 (5 bases). Germline CDR1 reads SQVTM; CDR2 reads ANQGSEA. Trimming took 1 base from V and 9 from J, leaving 15 bases between them. The CDR3 runs 13 residues. As DNA, the CDR3 is TGCAGCGTTGAAGGTGAGGGCCGGTGGGCCCAGTACTTC. It encodes CSVEGEGRWAQYF. Combining the CDR3 with reference TRBV29-1 and TRBJ2-5 gives the whole variable domain SAVISQKPSRDICQRGTSLTIQCQVDSQVTMMFWYRQQPGQSLTLIATANQGSEATYESGFVIDKFPISRPNLTFSTLTVSNMSPEDSSIYLCSVEGEGRWAQYFGPGTRLLVL.

The V gene is TRBV7-2, the J gene TRBJ2-5; TRBD1 matches at 11 bases. The CDR3 length is 14 residues. CDR1 is SGHTA, CDR2 FQGNSA, per germline. V dropped 5 bases and J dropped 7; count of bases not matched to a gene: 6. CDR3 sequence (DNA): TGTGCCAGCAGCAAACCTGGGACAGGGGGGACCCAGTACTTC. Translating gives CASSKPGTGGTQYF.

J is TRBJ2-7 and V is TRBV7-9, with a possible D match to TRBD2 (6 bases). The V end was cut by 5 bases, the J end by 6 bases, with 14 bases between. This CDR3 is built from 13 residues. Looked up from germline, CDR1 is SEHNR and CDR2 is FQNEAQ (reference sequence). The CDR3 bases are TGTGCCAGCAGCCAACCGGGAGCACCCGAGCAGTACTTC. Residues: CASSQPGAPEQYF.

CDR3: CASSSEQGSKTQYF. CDR3 coding DNA: TGTGCCAGCAGCAGCGAACAGGGATCGAAGACCCAGTACTTC. V and J are TRBV11-2 and TRBJ2-5, with D tentatively TRBD1 (6 bases). Trimming shortened V by 5 bases and J by 6 bases, and 16 bases separated the two germline ends. The CDR3 is 14 amino acids. Germline CDR1 and CDR2: SGHAT and FQNNGV.

This chain uses TRBV4-2 with TRBJ1-5; 8 bases align to TRBD1. V shed 1 base, J shed 2 bases, and the junction held 4 bases outside the gene matches. The CDR3 spans 16 residues. Germline V gene lookup returns CDR1 LGHNA and CDR2 YNFKEQ. In nucleotides, the CDR3 is TGTGCCAGCAGCCAAGCCGGGGACAGGCGCAATCAGCCCCAGCATTTT. It is translated as CASSQAGDRRNQPQHF.

V usage is TRBV5-1 and J usage is TRBJ1-2, with D uncertain. V lost 0 bases, J lost 0 bases, and 9 bases lay in between. The CDR3 extends over 15 amino acids. The V gene's germline CDR1 is SGHRS and CDR2 YFSETQ. CDR3 in DNA: TGCGCCAGCAGCTTGGGGGCAGCTACTAACTATGGCTACACCTTC. Amino acid sequence: CASSLGAATNYGYTF.

The chain combines TRBV13 with TRBJ2-1, with D uncertain. Trimming cost V 4 bases and J 8 bases, with 15 bases left between them. Germline values: CDR1 PRHDT, CDR2 FYEKMQ (reference sequence). The CDR3 spans 14 residues. The CDR3 DNA follows: TGTGCCAGCAGCTCAGTCGCACAGTGGTATGAGCAGTTCTTC. Translated: CASSSVAQWYEQFF.